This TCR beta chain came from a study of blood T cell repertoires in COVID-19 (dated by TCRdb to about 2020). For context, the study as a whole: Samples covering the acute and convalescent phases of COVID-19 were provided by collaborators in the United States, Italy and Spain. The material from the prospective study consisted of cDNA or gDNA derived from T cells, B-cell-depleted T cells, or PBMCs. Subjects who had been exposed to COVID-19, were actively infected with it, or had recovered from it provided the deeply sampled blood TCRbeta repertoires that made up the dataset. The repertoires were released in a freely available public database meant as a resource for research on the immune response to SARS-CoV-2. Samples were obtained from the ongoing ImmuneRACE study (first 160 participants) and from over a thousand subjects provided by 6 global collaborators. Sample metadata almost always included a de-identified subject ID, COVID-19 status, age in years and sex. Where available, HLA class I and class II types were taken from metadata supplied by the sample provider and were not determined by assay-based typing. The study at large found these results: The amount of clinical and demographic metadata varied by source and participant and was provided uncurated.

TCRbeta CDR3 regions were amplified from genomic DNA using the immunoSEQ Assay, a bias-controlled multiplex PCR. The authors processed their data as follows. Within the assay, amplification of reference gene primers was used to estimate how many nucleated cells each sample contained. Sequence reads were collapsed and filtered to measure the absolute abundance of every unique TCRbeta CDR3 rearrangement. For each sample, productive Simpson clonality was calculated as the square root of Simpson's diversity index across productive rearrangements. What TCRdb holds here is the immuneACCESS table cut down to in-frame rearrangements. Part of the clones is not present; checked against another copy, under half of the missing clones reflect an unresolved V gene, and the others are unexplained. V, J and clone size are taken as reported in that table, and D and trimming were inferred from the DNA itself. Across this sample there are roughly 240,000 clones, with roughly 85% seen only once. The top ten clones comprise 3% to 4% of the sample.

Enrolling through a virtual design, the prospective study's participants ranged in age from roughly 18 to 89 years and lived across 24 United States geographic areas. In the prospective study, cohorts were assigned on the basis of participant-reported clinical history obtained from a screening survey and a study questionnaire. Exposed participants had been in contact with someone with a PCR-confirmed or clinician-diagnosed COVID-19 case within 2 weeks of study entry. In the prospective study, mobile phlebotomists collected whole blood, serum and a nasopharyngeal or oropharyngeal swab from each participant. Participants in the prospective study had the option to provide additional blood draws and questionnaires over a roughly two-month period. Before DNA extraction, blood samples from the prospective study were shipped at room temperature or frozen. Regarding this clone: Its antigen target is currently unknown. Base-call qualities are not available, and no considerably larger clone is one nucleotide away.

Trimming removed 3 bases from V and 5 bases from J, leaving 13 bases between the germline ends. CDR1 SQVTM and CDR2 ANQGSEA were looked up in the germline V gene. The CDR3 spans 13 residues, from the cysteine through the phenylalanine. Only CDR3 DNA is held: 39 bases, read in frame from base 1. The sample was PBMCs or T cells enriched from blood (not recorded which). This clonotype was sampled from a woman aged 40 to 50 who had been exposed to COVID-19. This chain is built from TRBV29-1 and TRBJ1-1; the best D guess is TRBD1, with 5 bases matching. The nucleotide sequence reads TGCAGCGTTGACGGCAGGGTGTCGACTGAAGCTTTCTTT. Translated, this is CSVDGRVSTEAFF.